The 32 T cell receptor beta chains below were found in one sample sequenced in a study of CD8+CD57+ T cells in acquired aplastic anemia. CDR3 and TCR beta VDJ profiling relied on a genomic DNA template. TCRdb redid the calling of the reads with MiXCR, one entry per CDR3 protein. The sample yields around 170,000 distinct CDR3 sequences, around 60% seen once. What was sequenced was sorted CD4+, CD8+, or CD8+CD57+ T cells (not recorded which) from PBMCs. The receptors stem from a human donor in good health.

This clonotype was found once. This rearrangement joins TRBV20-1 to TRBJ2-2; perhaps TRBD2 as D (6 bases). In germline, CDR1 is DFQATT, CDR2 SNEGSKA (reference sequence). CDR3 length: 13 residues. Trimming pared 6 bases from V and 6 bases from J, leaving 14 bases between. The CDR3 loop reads CSAVKGRPGELFF. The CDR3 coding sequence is TGCAGTGCCGTTAAGGGGAGGCCCGGGGAGCTGTTTTTT.

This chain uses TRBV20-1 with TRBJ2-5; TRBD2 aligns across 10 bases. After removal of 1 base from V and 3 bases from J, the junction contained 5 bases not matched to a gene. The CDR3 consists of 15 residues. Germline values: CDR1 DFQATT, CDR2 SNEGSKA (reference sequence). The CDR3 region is CSARVGTSAEETQYF. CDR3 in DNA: TGCAGTGCTAGAGTAGGGACTAGCGCTGAAGAGACCCAGTACTTC.

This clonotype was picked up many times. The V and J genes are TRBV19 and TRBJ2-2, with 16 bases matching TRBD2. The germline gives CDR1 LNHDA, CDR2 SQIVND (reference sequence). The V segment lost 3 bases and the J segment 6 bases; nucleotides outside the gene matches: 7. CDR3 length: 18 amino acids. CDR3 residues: CASSMGLAGGPIAGELFF. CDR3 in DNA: TGTGCCAGTAGTATGGGACTAGCGGGAGGGCCGATCGCCGGGGAGCTGTTTTTT.

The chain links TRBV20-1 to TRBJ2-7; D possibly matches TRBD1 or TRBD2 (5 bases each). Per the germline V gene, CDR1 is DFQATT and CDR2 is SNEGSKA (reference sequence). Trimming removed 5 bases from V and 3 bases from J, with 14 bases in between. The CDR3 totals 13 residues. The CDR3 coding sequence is TGCAGTGCTGCAAAGGGACGGATCTACGAGCAGTACTTC. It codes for CSAAKGRIYEQYF.

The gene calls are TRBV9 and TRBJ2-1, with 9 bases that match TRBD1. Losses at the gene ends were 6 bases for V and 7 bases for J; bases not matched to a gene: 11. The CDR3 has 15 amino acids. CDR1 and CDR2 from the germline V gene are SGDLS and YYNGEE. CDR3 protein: CASTESQGAWNEQFF. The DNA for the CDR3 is TGTGCCAGCACCGAGTCACAGGGGGCTTGGAATGAGCAGTTCTTC. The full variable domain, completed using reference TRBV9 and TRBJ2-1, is DSGVTQTPKHLITATGQRVTLRCSPRSGDLSVYWYQQSLDQGLQFLIQYYNGEERAKGNILERFSAQQFPDLHSELNLSSLELGDSALYFCASTESQGAWNEQFFGPGTRLTVL.

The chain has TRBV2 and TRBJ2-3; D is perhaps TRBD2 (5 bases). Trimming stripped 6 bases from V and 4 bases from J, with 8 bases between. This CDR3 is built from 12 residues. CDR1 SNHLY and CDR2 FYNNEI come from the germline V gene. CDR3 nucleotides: TGTGCCAGCAGGGCTAGCTCAGATACGCAGTATTTT. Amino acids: CASRASSDTQYF.

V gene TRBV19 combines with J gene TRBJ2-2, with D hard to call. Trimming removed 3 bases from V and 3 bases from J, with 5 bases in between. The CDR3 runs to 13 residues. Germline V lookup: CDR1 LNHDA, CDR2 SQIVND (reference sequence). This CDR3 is CASSISDTGELFF. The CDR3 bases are TGTGCCAGTAGTATCTCGGACACCGGGGAGCTGTTTTTT.

This chain's CDR3 is CASSGSGQGAGELFF. For the CDR3, the DNA is TGTGCCAGCAGTGGGTCTGGACAGGGGGCCGGGGAGCTGTTTTTT. V and J are TRBV5-6 and TRBJ2-2; 10 bases map to TRBD1. Germline V lookup: CDR1 SGHDT, CDR2 YYEEEE. This CDR3 has 15 amino acids. Trimming cost V 5 bases and J 6 bases; bases outside gene matches: 7.

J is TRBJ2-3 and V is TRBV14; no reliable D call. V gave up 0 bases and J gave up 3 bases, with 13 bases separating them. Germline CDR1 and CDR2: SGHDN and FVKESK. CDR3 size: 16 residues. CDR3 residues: CASSQDLHLATDTQYF. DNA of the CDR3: TGTGCCAGCAGCCAAGATCTGCACCTTGCGACAGATACGCAGTATTTT.

The CDR3 region has the DNA TGTGCCAGCAGCGGGACAGGGGGCGGGAACATTCAGTACTTC. Encoded protein: CASSGTGGGNIQYF. The chain links TRBV9 to TRBJ2-4; TRBD1 aligns across 11 bases. This CDR3 is built from 14 residues. CDR1 and CDR2 (germline): SGDLS, YYNGEE. V trimming: 3 bases; J trimming: 7 bases; junction bases outside the gene matches: 3.

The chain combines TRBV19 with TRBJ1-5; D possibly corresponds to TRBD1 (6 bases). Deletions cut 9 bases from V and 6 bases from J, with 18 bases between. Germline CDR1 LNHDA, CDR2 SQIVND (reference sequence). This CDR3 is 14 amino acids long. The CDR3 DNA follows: TGTGCCAGCGACAGGACGGGCAGAGTTCAGCCCCAGCATTTT. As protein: CASDRTGRVQPQHF.

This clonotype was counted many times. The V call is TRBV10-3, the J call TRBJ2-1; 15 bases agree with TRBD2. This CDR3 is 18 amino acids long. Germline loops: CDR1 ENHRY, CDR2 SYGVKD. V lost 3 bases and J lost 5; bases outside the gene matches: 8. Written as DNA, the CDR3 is TGTGCCATCAGTGAAAGTCCCGGGACTAGCGGGAGGAACAATGAGCAGTTCTTC. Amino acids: CAISESPGTSGRNNEQFF.

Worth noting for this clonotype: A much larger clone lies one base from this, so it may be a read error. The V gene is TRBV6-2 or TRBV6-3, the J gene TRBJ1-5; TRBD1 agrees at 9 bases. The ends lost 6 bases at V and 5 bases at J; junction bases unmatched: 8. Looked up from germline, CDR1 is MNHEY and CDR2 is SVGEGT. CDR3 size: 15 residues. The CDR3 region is CASRADRGLHQPQHF. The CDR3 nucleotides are TGTGCCAGCAGGGCGGACAGGGGTTTACATCAGCCCCAGCATTTT.

The CDR3 sequence is CASSQRGLAGGEEQFF. The CDR3 coding sequence is TGTGCCAGCAGTCAAAGAGGCCTAGCGGGAGGGGAAGAGCAGTTCTTC. This chain connects TRBV12-3 or TRBV12-4 to TRBJ2-1; 12 bases match TRBD2. This CDR3 has 16 residues. Unmatched junction bases numbered 12, after V lost 5 bases and J lost 10 bases.

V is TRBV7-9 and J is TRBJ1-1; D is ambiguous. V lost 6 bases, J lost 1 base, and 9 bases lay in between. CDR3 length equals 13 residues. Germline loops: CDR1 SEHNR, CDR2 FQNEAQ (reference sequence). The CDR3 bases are TGTGCCAGCAGTATCGGGGAGAACACTGAAGCTTTCTTT. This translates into CASSIGENTEAFF.

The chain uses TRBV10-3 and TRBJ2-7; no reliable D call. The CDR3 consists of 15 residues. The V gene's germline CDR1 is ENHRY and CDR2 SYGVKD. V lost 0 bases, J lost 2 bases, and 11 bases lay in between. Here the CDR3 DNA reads TGTGCCATCAGTGAGTCGCAGGATCCCACCTACGAGCAGTACTTC. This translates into CAISESQDPTYEQYF.

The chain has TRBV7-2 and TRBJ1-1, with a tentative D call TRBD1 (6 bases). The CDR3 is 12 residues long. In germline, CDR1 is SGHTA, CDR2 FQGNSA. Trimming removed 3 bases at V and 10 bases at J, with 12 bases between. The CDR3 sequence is CASSLEWGAAFF. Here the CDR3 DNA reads TGTGCCAGCAGCTTGGAGTGGGGGGCAGCTTTCTTT.

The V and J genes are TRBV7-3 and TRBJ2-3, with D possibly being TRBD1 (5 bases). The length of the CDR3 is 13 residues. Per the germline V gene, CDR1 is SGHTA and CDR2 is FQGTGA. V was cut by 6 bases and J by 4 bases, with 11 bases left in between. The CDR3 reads CASSVGRSDTQYF. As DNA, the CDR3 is TGTGCCAGCAGTGTGGGGCGGTCAGATACGCAGTATTTT.

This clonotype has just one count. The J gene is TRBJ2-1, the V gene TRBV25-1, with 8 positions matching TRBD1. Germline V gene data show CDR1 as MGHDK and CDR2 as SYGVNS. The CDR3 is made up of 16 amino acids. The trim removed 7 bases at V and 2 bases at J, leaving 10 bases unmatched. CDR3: CASKPTGTGPYNEQFF. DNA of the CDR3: TGTGCCAGCAAGCCGACCGGGACAGGTCCCTACAATGAGCAGTTCTTC.

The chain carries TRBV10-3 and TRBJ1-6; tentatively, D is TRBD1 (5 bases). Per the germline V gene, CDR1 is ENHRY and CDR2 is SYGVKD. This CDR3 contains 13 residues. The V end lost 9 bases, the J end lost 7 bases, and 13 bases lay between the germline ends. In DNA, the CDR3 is TGTGCCATAGCGGGGCCAGGGAATTCACCCCTCCACTTT. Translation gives CAIAGPGNSPLHF.

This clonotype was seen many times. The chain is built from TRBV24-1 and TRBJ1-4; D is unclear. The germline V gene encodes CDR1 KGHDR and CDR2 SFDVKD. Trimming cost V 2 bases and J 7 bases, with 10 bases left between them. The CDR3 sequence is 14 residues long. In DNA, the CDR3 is TGTGCCACCAGTGATTCCGGGGTGGGTGAAAAACTGTTTTTT. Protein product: CATSDSGVGEKLFF.

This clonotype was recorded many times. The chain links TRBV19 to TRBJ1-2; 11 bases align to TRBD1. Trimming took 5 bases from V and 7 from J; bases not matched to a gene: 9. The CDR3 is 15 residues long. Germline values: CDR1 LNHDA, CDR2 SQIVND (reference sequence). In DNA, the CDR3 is TGTGCCAGTAGTCCGGGGACAGGGGGGTTGGCTGGCTACACCTTC. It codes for CASSPGTGGLAGYTF.

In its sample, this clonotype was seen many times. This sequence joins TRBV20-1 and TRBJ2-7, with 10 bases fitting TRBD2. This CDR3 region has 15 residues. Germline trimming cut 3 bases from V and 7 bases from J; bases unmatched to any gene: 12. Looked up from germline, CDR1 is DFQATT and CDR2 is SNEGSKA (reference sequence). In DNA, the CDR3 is TGCAGTGCTAGCCTGAATAGCGGGAGGACGGCAGAGCAGTACTTC. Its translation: CSASLNSGRTAEQYF.

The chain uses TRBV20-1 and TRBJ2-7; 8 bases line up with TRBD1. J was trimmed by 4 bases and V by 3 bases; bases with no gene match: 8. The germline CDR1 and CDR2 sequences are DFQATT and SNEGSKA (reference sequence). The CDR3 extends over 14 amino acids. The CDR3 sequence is CSARTDRGGYEQYF. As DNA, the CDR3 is TGCAGTGCTAGGACCGACAGGGGCGGGTACGAGCAGTACTTC.

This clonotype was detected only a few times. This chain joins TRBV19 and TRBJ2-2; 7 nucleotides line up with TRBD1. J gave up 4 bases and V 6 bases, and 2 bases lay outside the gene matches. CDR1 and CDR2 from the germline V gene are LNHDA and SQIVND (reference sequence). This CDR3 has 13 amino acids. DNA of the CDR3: TGTGCCAGTAGACAGGGGACCACCGGGGAGCTGTTTTTT. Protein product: CASRQGTTGELFF. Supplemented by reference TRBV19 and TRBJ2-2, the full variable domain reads DGGITQSPKYLFRKEGQNVTLSCEQNLNHDAMYWYRQDPGQGLRLIYYSQIVNDFQKGDIAEGYSVSREKKESFPLTVTSAQKNPTAFYLCASRQGTTGELFFGEGSRLTVL.

CDR3 bases: TGTGCCAGCAGCGTAGGCCTAGCGGTAAAGTACGGCTACACCTTC. It translates to CASSVGLAVKYGYTF. This sequence joins TRBV9 and TRBJ1-2; D unresolved. V shed 0 bases and J shed 8 bases, with 17 bases lying between them. The CDR3 spans 15 residues. The germline V gene has CDR1 SGDLS and CDR2 YYNGEE.

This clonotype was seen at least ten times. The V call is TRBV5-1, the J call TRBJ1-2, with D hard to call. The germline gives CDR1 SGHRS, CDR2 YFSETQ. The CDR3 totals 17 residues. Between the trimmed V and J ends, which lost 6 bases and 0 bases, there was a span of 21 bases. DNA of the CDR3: TGCGCCAGCACCCTGGGATCTGGCACCCCTTCTAACTATGGCTACACCTTC. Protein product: CASTLGSGTPSNYGYTF.

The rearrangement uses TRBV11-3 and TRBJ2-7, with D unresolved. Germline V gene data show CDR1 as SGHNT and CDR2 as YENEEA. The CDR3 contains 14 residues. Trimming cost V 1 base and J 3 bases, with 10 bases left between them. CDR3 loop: CASSLGRTGYEQYF. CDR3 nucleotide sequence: TGTGCCAGCAGCTTAGGTCGGACCGGCTACGAGCAGTACTTC.

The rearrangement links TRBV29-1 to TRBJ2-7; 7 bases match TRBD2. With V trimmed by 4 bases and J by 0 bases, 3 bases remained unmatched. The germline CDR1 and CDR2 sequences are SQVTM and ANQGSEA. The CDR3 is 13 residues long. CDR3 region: CSVVGGISYEQYF. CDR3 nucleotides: TGCAGCGTTGTGGGGGGGATCTCCTACGAGCAGTACTTC.

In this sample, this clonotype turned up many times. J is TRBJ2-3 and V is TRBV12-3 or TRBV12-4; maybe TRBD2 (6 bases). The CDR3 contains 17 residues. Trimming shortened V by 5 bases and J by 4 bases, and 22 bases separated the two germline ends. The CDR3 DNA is TGTGCCAGCAGTCCGCCGCCGGGGGAGATTTCTTCAGATACGCAGTATTTT. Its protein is CASSPPPGEISSDTQYF.

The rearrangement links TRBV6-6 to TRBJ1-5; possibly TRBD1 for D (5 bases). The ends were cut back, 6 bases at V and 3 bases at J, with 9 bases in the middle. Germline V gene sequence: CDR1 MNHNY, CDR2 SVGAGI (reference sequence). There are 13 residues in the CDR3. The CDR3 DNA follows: TGTGCCAGCAGGCCGGGACTCAATCAGCCCCAGCATTTT. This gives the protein CASRPGLNQPQHF.

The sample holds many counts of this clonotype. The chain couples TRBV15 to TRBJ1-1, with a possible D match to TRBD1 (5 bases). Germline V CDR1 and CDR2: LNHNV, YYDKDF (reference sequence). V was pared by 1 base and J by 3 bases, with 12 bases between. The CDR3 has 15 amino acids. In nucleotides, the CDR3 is TGTGCCACCAGCAGAGCAGGGTGGACGGACACTGAAGCTTTCTTT. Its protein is CATSRAGWTDTEAFF.